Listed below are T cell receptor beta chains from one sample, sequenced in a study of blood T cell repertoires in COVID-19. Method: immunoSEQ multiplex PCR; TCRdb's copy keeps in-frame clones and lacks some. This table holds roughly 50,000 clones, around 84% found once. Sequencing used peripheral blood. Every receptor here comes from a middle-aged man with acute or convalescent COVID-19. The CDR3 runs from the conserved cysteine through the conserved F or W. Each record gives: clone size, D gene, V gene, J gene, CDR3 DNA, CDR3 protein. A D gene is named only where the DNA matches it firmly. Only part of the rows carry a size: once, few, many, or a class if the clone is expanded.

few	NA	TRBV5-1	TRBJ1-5	TGCGCCAGCAGCCCATCGGGGGGCAGGGAGCCCCAGCATTTT	CASSPSGGREPQHF
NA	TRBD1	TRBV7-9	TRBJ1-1	TGTGCCAGCAGCCTTGACAGGGGACGGGGGAACACTGAAGCTTTCTTT	CASSLDRGRGNTEAFF
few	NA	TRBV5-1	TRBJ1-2	TGCGCCAGCAGCTTTGAAGGACAGAACTATGGCTACACCTTC	CASSFEGQNYGYTF
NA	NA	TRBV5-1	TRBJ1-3	TGCGCCAGCAGGACCGGGACAAGCTCTGGAAACACCATATATTTT	CASRTGTSSGNTIYF
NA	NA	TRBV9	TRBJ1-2	TGTGCCAGCAGCCGACAGGCAGGAGACCCTAACTATGGCTACACCTTC	CASSRQAGDPNYGYTF
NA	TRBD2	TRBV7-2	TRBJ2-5	TGTGCCAGCAGCTTAACAGCGGGGGGAGAGACCCAGTACTTC	CASSLTAGGETQYF
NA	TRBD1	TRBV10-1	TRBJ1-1	TGCGCCAGCAGGACCGGGACAGTTATGAACACTGAAGCTTTCTTT	CASRTGTVMNTEAFF
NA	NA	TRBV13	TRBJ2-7	TGTGCCAGCAGCTCCCGGGACTTGATCTCCTACGAGCAGTACTTC	CASSSRDLISYEQYF
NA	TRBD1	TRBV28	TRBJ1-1	TGTGCCAGCAGTAGAATGCGACAGGGAACTGAAGCTTTCTTT	CASSRMRQGTEAFF
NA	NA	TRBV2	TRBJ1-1	TGTGCCAGCAGTGAAGCGCCGGGGGGGAACACTGAAGCTTTCTTT	CASSEAPGGNTEAFF
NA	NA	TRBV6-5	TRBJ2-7	TGTGCCAGCAGTTACTCAGGCGGGGAAGCCTCCTACGAGCAGTACTTC	CASSYSGGEASYEQYF
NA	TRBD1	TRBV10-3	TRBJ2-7	TGTGCCATCAGTGAGTCCTTTAGGACAGGGGGAACCTACGAGCAGTACTTC	CAISESFRTGGTYEQYF
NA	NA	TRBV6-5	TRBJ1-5	TGTGCCAGCAGTACGGGTTCTAATCAGCCCCAGCATTTT	CASSTGSNQPQHF
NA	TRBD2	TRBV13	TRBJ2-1	TGTGCCAGCAGCTACCCCGGGACTAGCGGGGGAGTGGGATCCTACAATGAGCAGTTCTTC	CASSYPGTSGGVGSYNEQFF
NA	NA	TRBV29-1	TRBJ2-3	TGCAGCGTTGCAAACTACCCGATGGGCACAGATACGCAGTATTTT	CSVANYPMGTDTQYF
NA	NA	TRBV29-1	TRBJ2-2	TGCAGCGTTCCCAGGGTCACCGGGGAGCTGTTTTTT	CSVPRVTGELFF
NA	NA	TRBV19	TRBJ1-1	TGTGCCAGTAGTATAGAACCCCCCCAGGGCAACGCTGAAGCTTTCTTT	CASSIEPPQGNAEAFF
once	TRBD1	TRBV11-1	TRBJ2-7	TGTGCCAGCAGCCCCTCGACAGGGGGCGGCTACGAGCAGTACTTC	CASSPSTGGGYEQYF
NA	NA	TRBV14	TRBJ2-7	TGTGCCAGCAGGGACGGACAGAGTTCCTACGAGCAGTACTTC	CASRDGQSSYEQYF
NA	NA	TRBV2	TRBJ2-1	TGTGCCAGCAGTGTTGGCTCTTACAATGAGCAGTTCTTC	CASSVGSYNEQFF
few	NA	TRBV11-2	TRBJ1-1	TGTGCCAGAAGTGGCCCATTCTTT	CARSGPFF
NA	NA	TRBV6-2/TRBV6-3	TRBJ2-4	TGTGCCAGCAGTTACTACGGGCAGGGAGGTTTGGTTCAGTACTTC	CASSYYGQGGLVQYF
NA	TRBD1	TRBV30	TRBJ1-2	TGTGCCTGGACGCTACAGGGGGAGAGCTACACCTTC	CAWTLQGESYTF
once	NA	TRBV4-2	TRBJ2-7	TGTGCCAGCAGCCAAGAAATGGGCGACAGATTTCTCTACGAGCAGTACTTC	CASSQEMGDRFLYEQYF
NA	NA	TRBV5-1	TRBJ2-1	TGCGCCAGCAGCGACGGGACTTACAATGAGCAGTTCTTC	CASSDGTYNEQFF
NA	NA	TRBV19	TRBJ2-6	TGTGCCAGTAAGGAGGACTCTGGGGCCAACGTCCTGACTTTC	CASKEDSGANVLTF
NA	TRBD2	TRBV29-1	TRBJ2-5	TGCAGCGTAGCACTAGCGGGAGTGGAGGAGACCCAGTACTTC	CSVALAGVEETQYF
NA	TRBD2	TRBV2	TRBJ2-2	TGTGCCAGCAGGCCGGGACTAGCGAGAAACACCGGGGAGCTGTTTTTT	CASRPGLARNTGELFF
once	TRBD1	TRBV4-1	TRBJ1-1	TGCGCCAGCAGCCATGGAAGACAGGGGGCTCACACTGAAGCTTTCTTT	CASSHGRQGAHTEAFF
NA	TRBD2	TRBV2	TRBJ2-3	TGTGCCAGCAGCAAAGCGGGGGGCACAGATACGCAGTATTTT	CASSKAGGTDTQYF
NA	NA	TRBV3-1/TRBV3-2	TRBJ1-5	TGTGCCAGCAGCCAAGAACCCAGGGGCAATCAGCCCCAGCATTTT	CASSQEPRGNQPQHF
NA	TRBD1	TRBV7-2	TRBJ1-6	TGTGCCAGCAGCGCCGGGACAGGGAGTTTTAGGTTAAGTTCACCCCTCCACTTT	CASSAGTGSFRLSSPLHF
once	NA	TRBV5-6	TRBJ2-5	TGTGCCAGCAGCCAGACAGCAGGGGAGACCCAGTACTTC	CASSQTAGETQYF
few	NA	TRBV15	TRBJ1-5	TGTGCCACCAGCACAGGGTATTCAAGCAATCAGCCCCAGCATTTT	CATSTGYSSNQPQHF
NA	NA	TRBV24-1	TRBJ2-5	TGTGCCACCAGTGGATCGGGGGGCGATCAAGAGACCCAGTACTTC	CATSGSGGDQETQYF
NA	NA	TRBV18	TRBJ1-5	TGTGCCAGCTCATTTTCGGACAGTAGCAATCAGCCCCAGCATTTT	CASSFSDSSNQPQHF
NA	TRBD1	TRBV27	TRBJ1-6	TGTGCCAGCAGTTTATGGACAGGGGCTAATTCACCCCTCCACTTT	CASSLWTGANSPLHF
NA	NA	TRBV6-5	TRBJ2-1	TGTGCCAGCAGTTACTCTCGTAGTTCCTACAATGAGCAGTTCTTC	CASSYSRSSYNEQFF
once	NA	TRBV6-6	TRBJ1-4	TGTGCCAGCAGTTCGTGGGGGGAGGGTAATGAAAAACTGTTTTTT	CASSSWGEGNEKLFF
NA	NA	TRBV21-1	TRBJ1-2	TGTGCCAGCAGCAAGACAGTTGTAAACTATGGCTACACCTTC	CASSKTVVNYGYTF
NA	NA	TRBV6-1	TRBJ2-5	TGTGCCAGCAGTGAAGGGGGGCAGACCCAGTACTTC	CASSEGGQTQYF
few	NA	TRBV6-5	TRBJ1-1	TGTGCCAGCAGTTACTCGACGGGAGACACTGAAGCTTTCTTT	CASSYSTGDTEAFF
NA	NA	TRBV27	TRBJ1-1	TGTGCCAGCAGTTTATCGTTCCGGGGTCGGGACACTGAAGCTTTCTTT	CASSLSFRGRDTEAFF
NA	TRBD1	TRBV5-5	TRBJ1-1	TGTGCCAGCAGCTTGCCCCAGGGGGTGAACACTGAAGCTTTCTTT	CASSLPQGVNTEAFF
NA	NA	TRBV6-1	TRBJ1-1	TGTGCCAGCAGTGAAACCTGGGGAGCGAACACTGAAGCTTTCTTT	CASSETWGANTEAFF
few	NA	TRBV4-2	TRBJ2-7	TGTGCCAGCAGCCCTTGGGCAGGGGCCTACGAGCAGTACTTC	CASSPWAGAYEQYF
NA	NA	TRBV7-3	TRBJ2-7	TGTGCCAGCAGCTTAATTGGACAACGAGACGAGCAGTACTTC	CASSLIGQRDEQYF
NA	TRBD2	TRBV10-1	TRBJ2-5	TGCGCCGGGGGAGGGCCGGATGAGACCCAGTACTTC	CAGGGPDETQYF
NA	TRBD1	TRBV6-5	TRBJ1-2	TGTGCCAGTCGGGACAGATCAAACCATGGCTACACCTTC	CASRDRSNHGYTF
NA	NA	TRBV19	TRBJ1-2	TGTGCCAGCCCCTCTCCCGGGGGGGATGGCTACACCTTC	CASPSPGGDGYTF
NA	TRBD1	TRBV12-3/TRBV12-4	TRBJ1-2	TGTGCCAGCAGTTTCGGGACAGACTATGGCTACACCTTC	CASSFGTDYGYTF
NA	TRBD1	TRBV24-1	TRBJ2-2	TGTGCCACCAGTGAACCGGACAGGGCTGGTTACACCGGGGAGCTGTTTTTT	CATSEPDRAGYTGELFF
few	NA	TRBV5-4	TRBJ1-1	TGTGCCAGCAGCGGGGGGAGTGACACTGAAGCTTTCTTT	CASSGGSDTEAFF